This T cell receptor (beta chain) was captured by sequencing in a study of post-analysis software for immune sequencing data. Looking at the study overall: Multiple sclerosis in the patients followed relapsing-remitting, secondary progressive and progressive-relapsing courses. Study findings and constraints: Five or six TRBV segments, TRBV5-6, TRBV5-1 and TRBV20-1 among them, were found more frequent in patients than controls. Controls significantly exceeded multiple sclerosis patients in normalized Chao1 diversity.

Trimming took 7 bases from V and 2 from J, leaving 12 bases between them. The CDR3 totals 12 residues. From germline, CDR1 is SQVTM and CDR2 ANQGSEA. This clonotype has just a few counts. The target antigen is unknown. Since a much larger clone is just one base distant, this may be a read error. Unique molecular identifiers were present in the TCR beta cDNA libraries. Hundreds of thousands of cDNA molecules came from 1 to 10 million T cells. TCRdb processed the PCR reads anew with MiXCR; each CDR3 protein has one entry. The repertoire holds around 190,000 distinct CDR3 sequences, with 25% to 30% as singletons.

The rearrangement links TRBV29-1 to TRBJ2-7; D is perhaps TRBD2 (5 bases). The sequenced sample consisted of blood. The receptor was isolated from a girl aged 2-17 years with multiple sclerosis. The CDR3 is CSGVDGAYEQYF. CDR3 DNA sequence: TGCAGCGGTGTGGACGGGGCCTACGAGCAGTACTTC.